Sequencing of this T cell receptor beta chain was carried out in a study of blood T cell repertoires in COVID-19. Study overall: Samples representing acute and convalescent COVID-19 were sourced from the United States, Italy and Spain. Sample material is recorded as cDNA or gDNA derived from T cells, B-cell-depleted T cells, or PBMCs.

As handled by the study authors: By means of reference gene primer amplification, nucleated cell counts were estimated. Produced via immunoSEQ multiplex PCR; TCRdb's table is partial and in-frame only. For V, J and clone size, that table is used; D and trimming come from the DNA. The table lists about 120,000 clones, 75% to 95% of them singletons. The CDR3 has 14 residues. Germline V CDR1 and CDR2: SGHTA, FQGNSA. V was clipped by 3 bases and J by 4 bases, with 10 bases between them. The receptor was derived from a human donor with active COVID-19. The donor label of this sample is uncertain. V and J are TRBV7-2 and TRBJ2-1; perhaps TRBD2 as D (6 bases). The sample consisted of peripheral blood. The CDR3 region is CASSFAGTYNEQFF. In DNA form, the CDR3 reads TGTGCCAGCAGCTTCGCCGGGACTTACAATGAGCAGTTCTTC.